One sample yielded the 3 T cell receptor beta chains listed below, sequenced in a study of blood T cells in healthy people across ages (dated by TCRdb to between 2014 and 2016). Library method: 5' RACE. TCRdb names Illumina HiSeq 2500 as the instrument used. A second PCR of roughly 7 to 11 cycles was performed with a sample-barcoded 5' primer and a J-beta primer mix. The raw public reads went through TCRdb reprocessing: fastp at Q25, MiXCR clone calling, in-frame beta chains kept. Records with the same CDR3 protein are collapsed into one entry carrying the most frequent genes and DNA. The sample table lists over a million distinct CDR3 sequences, approximately 59% of them with a count of one. The ten biggest clones cover over 6.5% of the sample. Specimen: blood. The receptors derive from a man between 18 and 35 years old in good health.

This clonotype came up a few times. The V and J genes are TRBV7-2 and TRBJ2-7, with a weak D call TRBD1 (6 bases). Trimming pared 5 bases from V and 3 bases from J, leaving 17 bases between. The V gene's germline CDR1 is SGHTA and CDR2 FQGNSA. The CDR3 is made up of 15 amino acids. The CDR3 region has the DNA TGTGCCAGCAGCCCGTATGACAGGAGCCACTACGAGCAGTACTTC. The encoded protein is CASSPYDRSHYEQYF.

This clonotype was detected only a few times. The chain joins TRBV25-1 to TRBJ1-1; no clear D gene. CDR1 is MGHDK and CDR2 is SYGVNS in the germline V gene. The V and J ends lost 4 bases and 0 bases respectively, with 9 bases between them. The CDR3 spans 14 residues. The DNA for the CDR3 is TGTGCCAGCAGTGTCGGAGGAATGAACACTGAAGCTTTCTTT. This codes for CASSVGGMNTEAFF.

The V call is TRBV27, the J call TRBJ2-7; D not certain. The end of the DNA is better explained by TRBJ2-1, so the J call may be wrong. Germline CDR1 is MNHEY and CDR2 is SMNVEV (reference sequence). CDR3 size: 13 residues. This CDR3 is CASSFGHRWGQFF. In nucleotides, the CDR3 is TGTGCCAGCAGTTTCGGTCACCGATGGGGGCAGTTCTTC.